This T cell receptor beta chain was obtained from a study of CD8 T cells in ankylosing spondylitis. Findings and limits, study-wide: The disease-linked clones had a CD8+ phenotype and low blood frequencies. A motif in TCR beta, a set of eight or nine highly homologous variants, appeared characteristic of ankylosing spondylitis blood. Existing reports had already noted some motif variants in reactive arthritis synovial fluid and blood.

Only a few counts were recorded for this clonotype. Antigen specificity is unknown. CDR1 is SEHNR, CDR2 FQNEAQ, per germline (reference sequence). V dropped 4 bases and J dropped 2 bases, with 15 bases sitting between them. The CDR3 is made up of 15 amino acids. TCRdb analysed the 5' RACE reads with MiXCR anew, one entry per CDR3 protein. The table shows approximately 140,000 distinct CDR3 sequences, with 17% occurring only once. Sequenced: blood, either unsorted or a sorted T cell fraction (not recorded which). The chain has TRBV7-9 and TRBJ2-7; D is unclear. The TCR sequence derives from a male donor with ankylosing spondylitis. The CDR3 region is CASSSGLILTYEQYF. In nucleotides, the CDR3 is TGTGCCAGCAGCTCGGGTTTGATACTTACCTACGAGCAGTACTTC. Full variable domain (remainder filled in from reference TRBV7-9 and TRBJ2-7): DTGVSQNPRHKITKRGQNVTFRCDPISEHNRLYWYRQTLGQGPEFLTYFQNEAQLEKSRLLSDRFSAERPKGSFSTLEIQRTEQGDSAMYLCASSSGLILTYEQYFGPGTRLTVT.